The present T cell receptor (beta chain) was sequenced within a study of technical replicates of blood from a handful of donors (dated by TCRdb to about 2017). The library came from the immunoSEQ multiplex PCR assay. TCRdb's version of the immuneACCESS table is confined to in-frame rearrangements and falls short of the full clone set. An unresolved V gene accounts for under half of the shortfall where checked; the remainder is of unknown origin. The table for this sample lists around 30,000 clones; just over 90% of them were counted only once. The ten largest account for 4.1% of the sample. Regarding this clone: It has no known antigen specificity. No base qualities exist here, and no much larger clone lies one base off it.

This sequence was found in a human donor in good health. Some clones in this sample may be carry-over from other donors' samples. The sample taken for sequencing was PBMCs.

The DNA reads as follows: TGTGCCAGCAGCTTAGGACAGGGGGCCACCTACGAGCAGTACTTC. This translates into CASSLGQGATYEQYF. This chain joins TRBV7-9 to TRBJ2-7; TRBD1 aligns with 10 central bases. As encoded in the germline V gene (reference sequence), CDR1 is SEHNR while CDR2 is FQNEAQ. The CDR3 has 15 amino acids, counting the end cysteine and phenylalanine. Left in the record is the CDR3 DNA by itself, 45 bases read in frame from the first base. V is cut back by 1 base and J by 2 bases, with 2 bases in the junction unmatched.